This entry lists 4 T cell receptor beta chains sequenced from one sample in a study of blood T cell repertoires in COVID-19. Data came from immunoSEQ multiplex PCR; TCRdb stores just in-frame clones and leaves some out. The sample records roughly 160,000 clones, roughly 93% being singletons. The sequenced sample consisted of peripheral blood. All receptors derive from a man aged 18 to 30 with acute or convalescent COVID-19.

The chain is built from TRBV2 and TRBJ2-5; TRBD2 agrees at 12 bases. The germline CDR1 and CDR2 sequences are SNHLY and FYNNEI. The junction had 5 bases not matched to a gene; V was cut back by 6 bases and J by 3 bases. CDR3 size: 15 residues. The CDR3 spells CASRRLAGVKETQYF. The CDR3 nucleotides are TGTGCCAGCAGGAGACTAGCGGGAGTTAAAGAGACCCAGTACTTC.

V and J are TRBV5-1 and TRBJ2-7; D is unclear. In germline, CDR1 is SGHRS, CDR2 YFSETQ. V lost 0 bases, J lost 0 bases, and 7 bases lay in between. CDR3 length: 14 residues. The CDR3 is CASSLAGSSYEQYF. Written as DNA, the CDR3 is TGCGCCAGCAGCTTGGCAGGCTCCTCCTACGAGCAGTACTTC.

Only one count was recorded for this clone. This chain joins TRBV19 and TRBJ2-2; no definite D call. V lost 5 bases to trimming and J lost 5 bases, with 15 bases between them. The CDR3 loop spans 15 amino acids. From germline, CDR1 is LNHDA and CDR2 SQIVND (reference sequence). The CDR3 is CASSFLSPGTGELFF. The CDR3 nucleotides are TGTGCCAGTAGTTTTCTGTCCCCGGGTACCGGGGAGCTGTTTTTT.

This chain joins TRBV7-9 and TRBJ1-2; D possibly corresponds to TRBD1 (6 bases). In germline, CDR1 is SEHNR, CDR2 FQNEAQ (reference sequence). V lost 1 base and J lost 8, with 23 bases in between. This CDR3 spans 17 amino acids. The CDR3 bases are TGTGCCAGCAGCTTAGTAGTCGGGACATTGGAGCCGGGGGGCTACACCTTC. Protein sequence: CASSLVVGTLEPGGYTF. The full variable domain, its missing parts supplied by reference TRBV7-9 and TRBJ1-2, is DTGVSQNPRHKITKRGQNVTFRCDPISEHNRLYWYRQTLGQGPEFLTYFQNEAQLEKSRLLSDRFSAERPKGSFSTLEIQRTEQGDSAMYLCASSLVVGTLEPGGYTFGSGTRLTVV.